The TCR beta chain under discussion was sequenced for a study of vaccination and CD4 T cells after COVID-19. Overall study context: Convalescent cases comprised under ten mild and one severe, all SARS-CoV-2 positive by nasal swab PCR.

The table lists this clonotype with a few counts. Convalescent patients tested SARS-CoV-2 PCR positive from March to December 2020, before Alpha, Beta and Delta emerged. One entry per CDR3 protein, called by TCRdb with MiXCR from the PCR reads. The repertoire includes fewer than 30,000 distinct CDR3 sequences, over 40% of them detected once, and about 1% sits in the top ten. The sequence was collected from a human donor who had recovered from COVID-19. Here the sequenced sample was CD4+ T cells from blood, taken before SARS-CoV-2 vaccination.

The CDR3 nucleotides read TGTGCCAGCAGTGACAAGGGTAGGAGTTTAGCCGAAGAGACCCAGTACTTC. Protein: CASSDKGRSLAEETQYF. This chain uses TRBV6-4 with TRBJ2-5; no firm D call. Germline V gene data show CDR1 as MRHNA and CDR2 as SNTAGT. V was shortened by 2 bases and J by 3 bases, with 19 bases between the two germline ends. CDR3 length equals 17 residues.